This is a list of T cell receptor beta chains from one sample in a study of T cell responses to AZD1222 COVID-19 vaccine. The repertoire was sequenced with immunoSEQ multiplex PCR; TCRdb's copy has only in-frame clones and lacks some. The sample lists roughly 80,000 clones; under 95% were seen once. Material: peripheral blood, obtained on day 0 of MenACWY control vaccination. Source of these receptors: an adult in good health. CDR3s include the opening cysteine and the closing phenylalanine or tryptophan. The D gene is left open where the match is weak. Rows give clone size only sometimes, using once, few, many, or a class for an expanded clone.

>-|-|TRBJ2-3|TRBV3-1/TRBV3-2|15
CASSQTDSSTDTQYF
TGTGCCAGCAGCCAAACGGACAGTAGCACAGATACGCAGTATTTT
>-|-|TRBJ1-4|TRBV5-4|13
CASSLQGNEKLFF
TGTGCCAGCAGCTTACAGGGAAATGAAAAACTGTTTTTT
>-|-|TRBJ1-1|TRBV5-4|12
CASSLYRERAFF
TGTGCCAGCAGCCTCTACAGGGAACGAGCTTTCTTT
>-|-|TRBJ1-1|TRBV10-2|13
CASSDILNTEAFF
TGCGCCAGCAGTGATATCTTGAACACTGAAGCTTTCTTT
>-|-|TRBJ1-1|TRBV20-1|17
CSASGFRLTRQNTEAFF
TGCAGTGCTAGTGGTTTCCGGCTTACACGGCAGAACACTGAAGCTTTCTTT
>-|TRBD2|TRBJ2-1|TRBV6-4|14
CASSDGLAGGQKFF
TGTGCCAGCAGTGACGGACTAGCGGGAGGACAAAAGTTCTTC
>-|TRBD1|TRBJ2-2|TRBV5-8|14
CASSLTGGAGELFF
TGTGCCAGCAGCCTGACAGGGGGCGCCGGGGAGCTGTTTTTT
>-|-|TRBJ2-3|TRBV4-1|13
CASSQGVQDSLYF
TGCGCCAGCAGCCAAGGGGTACAGGACTCCCTGTATTTT
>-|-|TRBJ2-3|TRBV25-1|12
CASSYYMDTQYF
TGTGCCAGCAGTTATTACATGGATACGCAGTATTTT
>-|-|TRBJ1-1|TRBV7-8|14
CASSSPRRDTEAFF
TGTGCCAGCAGCTCCCCCCGGAGGGATACTGAAGCTTTCTTT
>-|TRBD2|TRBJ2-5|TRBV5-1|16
CASSRRTSGDPETQYF
TGCGCCAGCAGCCGACGAACTAGCGGGGACCCAGAGACCCAGTACTTC
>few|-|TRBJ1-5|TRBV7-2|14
CASSVWQGNQPQHF
TGTGCCAGCAGCGTCTGGCAGGGTAATCAGCCCCAGCATTTT
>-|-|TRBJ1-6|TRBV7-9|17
CASSSSNMGSYNSPLHF
TGTGCCAGCAGCTCCAGCAATATGGGCTCCTATAATTCACCCCTCCACTTT
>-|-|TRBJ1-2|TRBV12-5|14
CASGSTSTDYGYTF
TGTGCTAGTGGATCGACATCTACCGACTATGGCTACACCTTC
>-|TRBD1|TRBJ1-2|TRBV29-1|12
CSVRQGYGGYTF
TGCAGCGTGAGACAGGGGTATGGTGGCTACACCTTC
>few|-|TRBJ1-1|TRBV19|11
CASSITAEAFF
TGTGCCAGTAGTATCACCGCTGAAGCTTTCTTT
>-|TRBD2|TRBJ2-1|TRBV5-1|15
CASSLRRESRNEQFF
TGCGCCAGCAGCTTAAGGCGGGAGAGTCGAAATGAGCAGTTCTTC
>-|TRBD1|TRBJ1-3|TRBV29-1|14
CSAKGQGILNTIYF
TGCAGCGCTAAGGGACAGGGGATCCTAAACACCATATATTTT
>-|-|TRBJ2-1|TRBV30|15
CAWSRKGQANNEQFF
TGTGCCTGGAGTCGAAAGGGGCAGGCTAACAATGAGCAGTTCTTC
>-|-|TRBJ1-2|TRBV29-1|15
CSVEFGHQGPRGYTF
TGCAGCGTTGAATTTGGACACCAAGGTCCTAGGGGCTACACCTTC
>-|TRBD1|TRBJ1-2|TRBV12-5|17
CASGSFIPGQGIYGYTF
TGTGCTAGTGGTTCCTTCATACCGGGACAGGGGATCTATGGCTACACCTTC
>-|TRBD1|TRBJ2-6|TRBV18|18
CASSPPGQGGTGANVLTF
TGTGCCAGCTCACCCCCGGGACAGGGAGGTACTGGGGCCAACGTCCTGACTTTC
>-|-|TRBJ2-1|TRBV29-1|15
CSVEDLVTGFNEQFF
TGCAGCGTTGAAGATCTCGTGACAGGCTTCAATGAGCAGTTCTTC
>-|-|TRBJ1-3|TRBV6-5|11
CASRMRNTIYF
TGTGCCAGCAGAATGAGAAACACCATATATTTT
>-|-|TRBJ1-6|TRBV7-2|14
CASSLQAADSPLHF
TGTGCCAGCAGCTTACAGGCAGCTGATTCACCCCTCCACTTT
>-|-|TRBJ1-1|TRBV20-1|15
CSASFGRGLITEAFF
TGCAGTGCTAGTTTTGGGCGGGGGTTGATCACTGAAGCTTTCTTT
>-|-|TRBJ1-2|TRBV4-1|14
CASSQSEFPTGYTF
TGCGCCAGCAGCCAATCGGAGTTCCCTACTGGCTACACCTTC